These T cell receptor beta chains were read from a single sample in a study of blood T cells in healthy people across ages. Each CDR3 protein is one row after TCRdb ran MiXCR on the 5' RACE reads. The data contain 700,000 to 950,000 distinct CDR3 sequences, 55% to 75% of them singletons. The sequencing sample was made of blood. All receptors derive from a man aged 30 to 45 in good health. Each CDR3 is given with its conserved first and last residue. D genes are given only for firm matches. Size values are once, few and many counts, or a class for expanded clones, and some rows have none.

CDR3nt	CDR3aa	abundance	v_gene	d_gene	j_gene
TGTGCCAGCAGTTTCGCAGTTAGACTCTCCTCAGAGGGTGACAATGAGCAGTTCTTC	CASSFAVRLSSEGDNEQFF	.	TRBV12-3/TRBV12-4	.	TRBJ2-1
TGTGCCAGCAGTTACCACAGATGGCAGGGTGGGTATGGCTACACCTTC	CASSYHRWQGGYGYTF	.	TRBV6-6	.	TRBJ1-2
TGTGCCATCAGTGAGTCGGAGGGGGAACAGACCCAGTACTTC	CAISESEGEQTQYF	few	TRBV10-3	.	TRBJ2-5
TGTGCCAGCCAGGGAGGGTTAGACAACTATGGCTACACCTTC	CASQGGLDNYGYTF	.	TRBV28	.	TRBJ1-2
TGTGCCAGCAGCGGCCTCGGGGGGGCCTACGAGCAGTACTTC	CASSGLGGAYEQYF	.	TRBV7-9	TRBD2	TRBJ2-7
TGCGCCAGCAGCTTAGGGGGGATAAGCTCTGGGGCCAACGTCCTGACTTTC	CASSLGGISSGANVLTF	few	TRBV5-1	.	TRBJ2-6
TGTGCCAGCAGCATCGACACACATAGCACAGATACGCAGTATTTT	CASSIDTHSTDTQYF	.	TRBV7-8	.	TRBJ2-3
TGTGCCAGCAGCGATAGCCGGGGGCCCCAGCATTTT	CASSDSRGPQHF	once	TRBV7-9	.	TRBJ1-5
TGTGCCAGCAGCACCCGGGACTCCGACAATGAGCAGTTCTTC	CASSTRDSDNEQFF	.	TRBV11-3	.	TRBJ2-1
TGCAGTGCTCCGGGACAGGGCTTCTCGAACACTGAAGCTTTCTTT	CSAPGQGFSNTEAFF	.	TRBV20-1	TRBD1	TRBJ1-1
TGTGCCAGCAGTTTCCTAGCGACATACGAGCAGTACTTC	CASSFLATYEQYF	.	TRBV12-3/TRBV12-4	.	TRBJ2-7
TGTGCCAGCAGCCAAGACCTAGCATATAGCAATCAGCCCCAGCATTTT	CASSQDLAYSNQPQHF	.	TRBV4-2	.	TRBJ1-5
TGTGCCAGCGGAAATAGCGGGAGGGCCACAGATACGCAGTATTTT	CASGNSGRATDTQYF	once	TRBV4-2	TRBD2	TRBJ2-3